One sample yielded the 12 T cell receptor beta chains listed below, sequenced in a study of blood T cell repertoires in COVID-19. Generated by immunoSEQ multiplex PCR, the TCRdb table keeps only in-frame clones and is missing some. The sample shows around 150,000 clones, more than 65% of them seen only once. Sequencing was carried out using peripheral blood. These receptors were obtained from a woman in her sixties with acute or convalescent COVID-19.

This chain uses TRBV15 with TRBJ1-2; D ambiguous. Looked up from germline, CDR1 is LNHNV and CDR2 is YYDKDF (reference sequence). Trimming took off 0 bases at V and 2 bases at J, with 16 bases between the two ends. This CDR3 is 17 amino acids long. The CDR3 DNA sequence: TGTGCCACCAGCAGAGATAAAAGATGGAGGTCGAACTATGGCTACACCTTC. It specifies CATSRDKRWRSNYGYTF.

V is TRBV4-2 and J is TRBJ2-1; 7 bases are a match to TRBD1. This CDR3 spans 17 amino acids. From germline, CDR1 is LGHNA and CDR2 YNFKEQ. V trimming: 1 base; J trimming: 2 bases; junction bases outside the gene matches: 8. The CDR3 loop is CASSQGPGTDTYNEQFF. The CDR3 bases are TGTGCCAGCAGCCAAGGGCCCGGGACAGATACCTACAATGAGCAGTTCTTC.

The V call is TRBV7-9, the J call TRBJ2-5; 10 nucleotides match TRBD2. The germline gives CDR1 SEHNR, CDR2 FQNEAQ (reference sequence). The V gene end was trimmed by 5 bases and the J gene end by 4 bases; junction bases not matched to a gene: 16. This CDR3 has 18 amino acids. The CDR3 region has the DNA TGTGCCAGCAGCCCCCAGAGCGGGAGGGCCGGGATAGGAGAGACCCAGTACTTC. Protein sequence: CASSPQSGRAGIGETQYF.

This chain connects TRBV7-9 to TRBJ2-7; 11 positions agree with TRBD1. The V segment lost 4 bases and the J segment 2 bases; nucleotides outside the gene matches: 7. There are 16 residues in the CDR3. CDR1 and CDR2 from the germline V gene are SEHNR and FQNEAQ (reference sequence). DNA of the CDR3: TGTGCCAGCAGCTCCGGTGCGGGACAGGGGGCCTACGAGCAGTACTTC. This sequence encodes CASSSGAGQGAYEQYF.

The chain recombines TRBV6-5 with TRBJ1-2; D perhaps matches TRBD1 (6 bases). Germline CDR1 reads MNHEY; CDR2 reads SVGAGI. With 6 bases removed from V and 5 bases from J, the gap between germline ends came to 19 bases. The CDR3 contains 15 residues. CDR3: CASSPASTGWYGYTF. DNA of the CDR3: TGTGCCAGCAGCCCAGCCTCTACAGGGTGGTATGGCTACACCTTC.

The chain uses TRBV15 and TRBJ1-2; D possibly corresponds to TRBD1 (6 bases). Germline CDR1 and CDR2: LNHNV and YYDKDF (reference sequence). The CDR3 is 15 residues long. V lost 5 bases to trimming and J lost 4 bases, with 17 bases between them. For the CDR3, the DNA is TGTGCCACCAGCTCCGGCGAAGGGGGGGTCTATGGCTACACCTTC. Translated, it gives CATSSGEGGVYGYTF. Full variable domain (missing parts from reference TRBV15 and TRBJ1-2): DAMVIQNPRYQVTQFGKPVTLSCSQTLNHNVMYWYQQKSSQAPKLLFHYYDKDFNNEADTPDNFQSRRPNTSFCFLDIRSPGLGDTAMYLCATSSGEGGVYGYTFGSGTRLTVV.

The chain employs TRBV7-8 and TRBJ2-3, with 14 bases matching TRBD2. J lost 4 bases, V lost 5 bases, and 8 bases had no gene match. Germline V gene sequence: CDR1 SGHVS, CDR2 FQNEAQ. This CDR3 has 17 amino acids. The DNA of the CDR3 is TGTGCCAGCAGCCAGGGACTAGCGGGAGTAGTGGCAGATACGCAGTATTTT. Translation gives CASSQGLAGVVADTQYF.

The chain carries TRBV5-1 and TRBJ2-7, with 8 bases aligning to TRBD1. The V gene end was trimmed by 2 bases and the J gene end by 3 bases; junction bases not matched to a gene: 13. Germline V gene lookup returns CDR1 SGHRS and CDR2 YFSETQ. CDR3 length: 17 residues. CDR3 nucleotide sequence: TGCGCCAGCAGCTTCACCGGGCAGGGGGCATCTAACTACGAGCAGTACTTC. Its protein is CASSFTGQGASNYEQYF.

This chain connects TRBV6-4 to TRBJ2-2; 10 positions match TRBD2. The length of the CDR3 is 15 residues. CDR1 and CDR2 (germline): MRHNA, SNTAGT. V lost 7 bases to trimming and J lost 6 bases; unmatched junction nucleotides: 8. CDR3 coding DNA: TGTGCCAGCAACCCCCCTAGCGGGAGCCCCGGGGAGCTGTTTTTT. Protein: CASNPPSGSPGELFF.

The chain combines TRBV2 with TRBJ1-1; no clear D. The CDR3 spans 13 residues. The germline V gene encodes CDR1 SNHLY and CDR2 FYNNEI. V gave up 6 bases and J gave up 3 bases, with 11 bases separating them. The CDR3 sequence: CASSQGEDTEAFF. The CDR3 coding sequence is TGTGCCAGCAGCCAAGGTGAGGACACTGAAGCTTTCTTT.

The chain is built from TRBV7-9 and TRBJ1-2; the D gene is possibly TRBD1 (5 bases). Germline V gene sequence: CDR1 SEHNR, CDR2 FQNEAQ (reference sequence). The CDR3 runs to 12 residues. Trimming left V 5 bases short and J 6 bases short, with 10 bases between. CDR3 residues: CASSPNRHGYTF. DNA of the CDR3: TGTGCCAGCAGCCCCAACAGGCATGGCTACACCTTC.

The chain uses TRBV11-3 and TRBJ1-4; 9 bases are shared with TRBD1. CDR1 is SGHNT, CDR2 YENEEA, per germline. The CDR3 is made up of 16 amino acids. Trimming at V came to 3 bases and at J to 4 bases, leaving 6 bases not matched to a gene. CDR3 DNA sequence: TGTGCCAGCAGCTTCGGGGACAGGGCCTATAATGAAAAACTGTTTTTT. This sequence encodes CASSFGDRAYNEKLFF.